This TCR beta chain was obtained from a study of blood T cell repertoires in COVID-19. In the study overall: PBMCs, B-cell-depleted T cells, or T cells provided the cDNA or gDNA that made up the material.

The CDR3 loop spans 14 amino acids. The J segment lost 3 bases and the V segment lost 7 bases, leaving 4 bases of the junction unmatched. Germline CDR1 is SNHLY and CDR2 is FYNNEI. Original processing notes: Estimates of nucleated cell counts were drawn from the amplification of reference gene primers. Assay: immunoSEQ multiplex PCR; the TCRdb copy retains only in-frame clones and omits some. V, J and clone size reflect that table, while D and trimming were determined from the DNA. The profile shows approximately 250,000 clones, 86% of them singletons. Material for sequencing was peripheral blood. The chain joins TRBV2 to TRBJ2-2; 8 bases are shared with TRBD1. This receptor was identified in a man aged 35 to 55 with active or convalescent COVID-19. The CDR3 region is CASMNRGYTGELFF. The CDR3 region has the DNA TGTGCCAGCATGAACAGGGGGTACACCGGGGAGCTGTTTTTT.